The 17 T cell receptor beta chains presented below share a single source sample, sequenced in a study of OX40 agonist ivuxolimab in advanced cancers. Sequenced by immunoSEQ multiplex PCR; TCRdb stores in-frame clones only, minus some. Among fewer than 60,000 clones listed, approximately 79% were seen once. The sequencing used CD4+ or CD8+ T cells sorted from blood, collected in a trial of the OX40 agonist ivuxolimab. All receptors derive from an adult with an advanced solid tumor such as melanoma, head and neck, liver or kidney cancer.

A single count supports this clone. The chain is built from TRBV4-2 and TRBJ1-2; 10 bases are a match to TRBD1. Germline V gene data show CDR1 as LGHNA and CDR2 as YNFKEQ. J was trimmed by 4 bases and V by 0 bases; bases with no gene match: 5. The CDR3 loop spans 16 amino acids. The DNA of the CDR3 is TGTGCCAGCAGCCAAGATAGGGGACAGGGGCTCTATGGCTACACCTTC. Encoded protein: CASSQDRGQGLYGYTF.

The chain uses TRBV19 and TRBJ2-7; 7 bases agree with TRBD1. CDR1 and CDR2 from the germline V gene are LNHDA and SQIVND (reference sequence). Unmatched junction bases numbered 6, after V lost 5 bases and J lost 2 bases. The CDR3 contains 14 residues. The CDR3 nucleotides are TGTGCCAGTAGTCCTACAGGGGCCCCCTACGAGCAGTACTTC. Amino acids: CASSPTGAPYEQYF. The full variable domain, its missing parts supplied by reference TRBV19 and TRBJ2-7, is DGGITQSPKYLFRKEGQNVTLSCEQNLNHDAMYWYRQDPGQGLRLIYYSQIVNDFQKGDIAEGYSVSREKKESFPLTVTSAQKNPTAFYLCASSPTGAPYEQYFGPGTRLTVT.

The chain combines TRBV19 with TRBJ2-3; 8 bases match TRBD2. CDR1 is LNHDA, CDR2 SQIVND, per germline (reference sequence). This CDR3 spans 15 amino acids. After removal of 4 bases from V and 1 base from J, the junction contained 4 bases not matched to a gene. This CDR3 is CASSSSGVRTDTQYF. The CDR3 DNA reads TGTGCCAGTAGTAGTAGCGGGGTCCGCACAGATACGCAGTATTTT.

The rearrangement links TRBV29-1 to TRBJ1-1; the match to TRBD1 covers 8 bases. This CDR3 is 22 amino acids long. V was pared by 1 base and J by 4 bases, with 29 bases of the junction left unmatched. CDR1 is SQVTM, CDR2 ANQGSEA, per germline. CDR3 bases: TGCAGCGTTGAAGCCTCAGCCCCTTTACCCGGACAGGGAAAAGGGTACGTCACTGAAGCTTTCTTT. Translated: CSVEASAPLPGQGKGYVTEAFF.

For this clone: The conserved closing phenylalanine or tryptophan is absent in this CDR3, likely reflecting a read error. The limits of the CDR3 on the DNA are not certain, so only TCRdb's listed CDR3 is given. The chain carries TRBV2 and TRBJ1-2; the DNA was not used to check the table's D call, TRBD1. Termini included, the CDR3 measures 10 amino acids. Germline assignment: CDR1 SNHLY and CDR2 FYNNEI. The CDR3 sequence is CASRGQVVRL.

The chain combines TRBV2 with TRBJ1-1, with a weak D call TRBD1 (5 bases). Trimming took 4 bases from V and 1 from J, leaving 10 bases between them. The CDR3 is 14 amino acids. Germline CDR1 and CDR2: SNHLY and FYNNEI. CDR3 protein: CASSGFQGNTEAFF. Here the CDR3 DNA reads TGTGCCAGCAGTGGTTTCCAGGGGAACACTGAAGCTTTCTTT.

This clone was counted a single time. The V call is TRBV11-2, the J call TRBJ1-1; TRBD1 matches at 7 bases. Germline loops: CDR1 SGHAT, CDR2 FQNNGV. V was pared by 3 bases and J by 2 bases, with 6 bases of the junction left unmatched. There are 15 residues in the CDR3. CDR3 in amino acids: CASSLLQGSNTEAFF. CDR3 DNA: TGTGCCAGCAGCTTGTTACAGGGGAGCAACACTGAAGCTTTCTTT.

This clone was counted once. This rearrangement joins TRBV28 to TRBJ1-6, with D maybe TRBD1 (6 bases). Germline assignment: CDR1 MDHEN and CDR2 SYDVKM. The CDR3 has 16 residues. With 5 bases removed from V and 7 bases from J, the gap between germline ends came to 18 bases. The CDR3 protein is CASSTRETGTNSPLHF. CDR3 DNA: TGTGCCAGCAGTACAAGGGAGACAGGCACGAATTCACCCCTCCACTTT.

The genes are TRBV28 and TRBJ2-7; possible D gene TRBD1, 5 bases. Germline-derived CDR1 and CDR2 are MDHEN and SYDVKM. CDR3 length: 13 amino acids. The V and J ends lost 5 bases and 6 bases respectively, with 14 bases between them. The CDR3 nucleotides read TGTGCCAGCAGTCTCCAGGGTTGGGGCGAGCAGTACTTC. It is translated as CASSLQGWGEQYF.

The chain joins TRBV11-2 to TRBJ1-6; the match to TRBD1 covers 11 bases. The germline V gene encodes CDR1 SGHAT and CDR2 FQNNGV. This CDR3 has 17 residues. V lost 1 base and J lost 10; bases outside the gene matches: 9. The CDR3 protein is CASSLAGAGQGASPLHF. CDR3 nucleotide sequence: TGTGCCAGCAGCTTAGCAGGGGCCGGACAGGGGGCCTCACCCCTCCACTTT.

This clone was seen just once. The chain employs TRBV6-1 and TRBJ2-1; possible D gene TRBD1, 5 bases. Germline V gene sequence: CDR1 MNHNS, CDR2 SASEGT. This CDR3 comprises 14 residues. Trimming cost V 2 bases and J 8 bases, with 13 bases left between them. This chain's CDR3 is CASSERAGWDEQFF. The CDR3 bases are TGTGCCAGCAGTGAACGGGCAGGGTGGGATGAGCAGTTCTTC.

The V and J genes are TRBV9 and TRBJ2-1, with D perhaps given as TRBD1 or TRBD2 (5 bases each). The ends were cut back, 3 bases at V and 8 bases at J, with 12 bases in the middle. This CDR3 has 13 residues. The germline V gene has CDR1 SGDLS and CDR2 YYNGEE. The chain's CDR3 is CASSGRGLYEQFF. The CDR3 bases are TGTGCCAGCAGCGGTCGGGGCCTCTATGAGCAGTTCTTC. The full variable domain, in which reference TRBV9 and TRBJ2-1 provide the parts outside the CDR3, is DSGVTQTPKHLITATGQRVTLRCSPRSGDLSVYWYQQSLDQGLQFLIQYYNGEERAKGNILERFSAQQFPDLHSELNLSSLELGDSALYFCASSGRGLYEQFFGPGTRLTVL.

This clone was seen once. The chain is built from TRBV7-2 and TRBJ2-7, with D tentatively TRBD2 (9 bases). Germline CDR1 SGHTA, CDR2 FQGNSA. V was shortened by 5 bases and J by 1 base, with 21 bases between the two germline ends. The CDR3 has 17 amino acids. CDR3 coding DNA: TGTGCCAGCAGCGCCCAGGGGGCTAGCGGGAAATCCTACGAGCAGTACTTC. It specifies CASSAQGASGKSYEQYF.

This clone has just one count. The rearrangement joins TRBV10-1 to TRBJ1-1; D gene uncertain. Germline-derived CDR1 and CDR2 are WNHNN and SYGVQD (reference sequence). V was shortened by 6 bases and J by 3 bases, with 11 bases between the two germline ends. CDR3 length: 13 amino acids. CDR3 protein: CASRVNSDTEAFF. The CDR3 DNA follows: TGCGCCAGCAGAGTAAACAGTGACACTGAAGCTTTCTTT.

This chain joins TRBV6-5 and TRBJ2-7; D not certain. With 6 bases removed from V and 3 bases from J, the gap between germline ends came to 12 bases. Germline-derived CDR1 and CDR2 are MNHEY and SVGAGI. CDR3 size: 13 residues. Here the CDR3 DNA reads TGTGCCAGCAGAGGCACTACACGCTACGAGCAGTACTTC. This encodes CASRGTTRYEQYF.

V is TRBV21-1 and J is TRBJ1-1. TRBV21-1 is flagged as a pseudogene. The CDR3 contains 15 residues. CDR3 sequence: CASSSRPWVDTEAFF. The DNA of the CDR3 is TGTGCCAGCAGCTCCCGCCCGTGGGTGGACACTGAAGCTTTCTTT.

Turning to this clone: Compared with germline, one end of the junction differs, possibly owing to a read error. The V call is TRBV6-5, the J call TRBJ1-2, with 7 positions matching TRBD1. CDR1 is MNHEY, CDR2 SVGAGI, per germline. The CDR3 consists of 14 residues. DNA of the CDR3: TGTGCCAGCATCTGGGGGACAGCGTCTATAGGTTGGGCCTTC. It yields the protein CASIWGTASIGWAF.